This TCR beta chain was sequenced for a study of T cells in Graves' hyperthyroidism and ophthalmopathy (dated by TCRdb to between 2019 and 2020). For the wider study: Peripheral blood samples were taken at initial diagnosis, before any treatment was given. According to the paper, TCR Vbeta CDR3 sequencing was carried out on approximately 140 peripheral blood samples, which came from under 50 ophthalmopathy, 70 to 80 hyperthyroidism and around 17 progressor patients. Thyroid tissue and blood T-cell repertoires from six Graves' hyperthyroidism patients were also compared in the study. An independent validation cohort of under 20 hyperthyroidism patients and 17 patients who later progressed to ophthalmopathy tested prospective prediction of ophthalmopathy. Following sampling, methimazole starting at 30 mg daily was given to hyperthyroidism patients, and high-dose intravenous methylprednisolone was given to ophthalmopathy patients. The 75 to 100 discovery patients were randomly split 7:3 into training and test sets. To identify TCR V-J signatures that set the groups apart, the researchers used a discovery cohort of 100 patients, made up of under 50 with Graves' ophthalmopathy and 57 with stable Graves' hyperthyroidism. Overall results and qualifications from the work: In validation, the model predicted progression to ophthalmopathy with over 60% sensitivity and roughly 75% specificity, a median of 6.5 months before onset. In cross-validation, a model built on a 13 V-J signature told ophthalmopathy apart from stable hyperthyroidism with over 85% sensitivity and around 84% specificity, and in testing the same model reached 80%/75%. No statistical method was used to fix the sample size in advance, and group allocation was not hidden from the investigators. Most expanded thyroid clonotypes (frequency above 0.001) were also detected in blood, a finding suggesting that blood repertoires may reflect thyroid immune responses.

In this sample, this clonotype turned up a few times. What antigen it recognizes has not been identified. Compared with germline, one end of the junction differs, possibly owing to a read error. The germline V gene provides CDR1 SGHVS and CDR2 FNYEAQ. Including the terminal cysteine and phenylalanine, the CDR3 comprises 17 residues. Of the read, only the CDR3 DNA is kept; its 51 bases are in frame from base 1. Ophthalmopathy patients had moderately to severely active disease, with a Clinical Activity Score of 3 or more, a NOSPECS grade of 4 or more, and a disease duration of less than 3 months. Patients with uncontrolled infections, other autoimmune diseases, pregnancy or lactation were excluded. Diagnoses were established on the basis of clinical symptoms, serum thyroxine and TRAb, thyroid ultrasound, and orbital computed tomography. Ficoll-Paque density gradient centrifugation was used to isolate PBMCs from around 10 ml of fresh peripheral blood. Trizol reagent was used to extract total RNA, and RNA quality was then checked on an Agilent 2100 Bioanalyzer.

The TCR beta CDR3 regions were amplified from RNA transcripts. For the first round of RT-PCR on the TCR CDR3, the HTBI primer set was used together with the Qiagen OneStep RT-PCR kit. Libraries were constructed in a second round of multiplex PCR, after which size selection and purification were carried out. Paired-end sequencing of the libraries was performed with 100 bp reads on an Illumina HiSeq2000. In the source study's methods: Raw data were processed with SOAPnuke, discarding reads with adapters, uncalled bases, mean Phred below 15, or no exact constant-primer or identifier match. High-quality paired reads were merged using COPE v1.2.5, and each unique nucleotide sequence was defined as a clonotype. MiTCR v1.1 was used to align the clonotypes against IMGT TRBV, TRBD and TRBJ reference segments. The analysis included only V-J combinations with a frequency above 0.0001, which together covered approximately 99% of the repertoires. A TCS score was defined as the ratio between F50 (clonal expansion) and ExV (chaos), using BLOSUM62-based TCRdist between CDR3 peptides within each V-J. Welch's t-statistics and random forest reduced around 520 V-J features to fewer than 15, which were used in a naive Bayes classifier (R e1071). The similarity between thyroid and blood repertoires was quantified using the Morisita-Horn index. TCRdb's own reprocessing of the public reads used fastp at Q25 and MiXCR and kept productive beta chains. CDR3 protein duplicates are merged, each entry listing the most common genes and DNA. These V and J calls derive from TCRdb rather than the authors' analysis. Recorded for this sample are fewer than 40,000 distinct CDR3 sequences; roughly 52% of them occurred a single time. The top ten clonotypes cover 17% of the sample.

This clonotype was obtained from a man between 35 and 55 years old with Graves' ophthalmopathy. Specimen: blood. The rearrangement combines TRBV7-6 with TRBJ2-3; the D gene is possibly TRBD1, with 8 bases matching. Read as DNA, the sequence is TGTGCCAGCAGCTTAGCGCCTGGACAGGGAGGGGCAGAAACGCAGTATTTT. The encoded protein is CASSLAPGQGGAETQYF.